The 18 T cell receptor beta chains presented below share a single source sample, sequenced in a study of cytomegalovirus exposure and HLA in healthy donors. Vbeta (60) and Jbeta (13) primers were used in the PCR. Repertoires were generated with immunoSEQ multiplex PCR, while TCRdb's copy carries only in-frame clones and drops some. The sample contains 110,000 to 150,000 clones, approximately 80% of which appear only once. Sequenced: PBMCs. These receptors were collected from a woman aged 40 to 55 in good health and CMV-seronegative.

The chain is built from TRBV5-6 and TRBJ2-7; 11 bases agree with TRBD2. Germline trimming cut 4 bases from V and 2 bases from J; bases unmatched to any gene: 2. Germline V lookup: CDR1 SGHDT, CDR2 YYEEEE. This CDR3 is built from 14 residues. CDR3 region: CASSHSGRAYEQYF. CDR3 in DNA: TGTGCCAGCAGCCATAGCGGGAGGGCCTACGAGCAGTACTTC.

The gene calls are TRBV27 and TRBJ1-2; D perhaps matches TRBD1 (6 bases). CDR3 size: 14 residues. Germline V gives CDR1 MNHEY, CDR2 SMNVEV (reference sequence). Trimming stripped 5 bases from V and 6 bases from J, with 16 bases between. CDR3 in DNA: TGTGCCAGCAGTCCGAGGGGGGGGGAGAATGGCTACACCTTC. Amino acid sequence: CASSPRGGENGYTF.

This rearrangement joins TRBV28 to TRBJ1-3; no reliable D call. The V end was cut by 2 bases, the J end by 0 bases, with 11 bases between. Germline CDR1 reads MDHEN; CDR2 reads SYDVKM. This CDR3 is built from 16 residues. CDR3 coding DNA: TGTGCCAGCAGTTTAAGCACTCCCTACTCTGGAAACACCATATATTTT. Translation gives CASSLSTPYSGNTIYF.

The chain uses TRBV7-6 and TRBJ2-3, with 12 nucleotides matching TRBD2. The CDR3 is 16 residues long. V was clipped by 4 bases and J by 8 bases; unmatched bases: 10. Germline assignment: CDR1 SGHVS and CDR2 FNYEAQ. The CDR3 sequence: CASSSLAGGPGGTQYF. The CDR3 region has the DNA TGTGCCAGCAGCTCCCTAGCGGGAGGGCCCGGAGGTACGCAGTATTTT.

J is TRBJ1-2 and V is TRBV7-9; a weak D match, TRBD1 (6 bases). Germline V gene sequence: CDR1 SEHNR, CDR2 FQNEAQ (reference sequence). This CDR3 contains 13 residues. V dropped 8 bases and J dropped 0 bases, with 10 bases sitting between them. The CDR3 nucleotides read TGTGCCAGCCAGACAGGCCCTAACTATGGCTACACCTTC. Translation gives CASQTGPNYGYTF.

The chain combines TRBV30 with TRBJ1-1, with 7 bases lining up with TRBD1. Germline CDR1 GTSNPN, CDR2 SVGIG (reference sequence). The CDR3 length is 14 residues. Trimming removed 2 bases from V and 0 bases from J; junction bases left unmatched: 3. CDR3: CAWSTTGVNTEAFF. CDR3 sequence (DNA): TGTGCCTGGAGTACCACAGGGGTGAACACTGAAGCTTTCTTT.

V is TRBV4-3 and J is TRBJ2-1; a weak D match, TRBD2 (6 bases). Germline V gene lookup returns CDR1 LGHNA and CDR2 YSLEER. The germline V and J ends were trimmed by 1 base and 5 bases, with 9 bases remaining between them. CDR3 length: 14 amino acids. CDR3 DNA: TGCGCCAGCAGCCAAGTGGAGGGCCACAATGAGCAGTTCTTC. Its translation: CASSQVEGHNEQFF.

The chain uses TRBV6-5 and TRBJ1-5; 7 bases are shared with TRBD1. There are 16 residues in the CDR3. The trim removed 2 bases at V and 2 bases at J, leaving 6 bases unmatched. The germline V gene has CDR1 MNHEY and CDR2 SVGAGI. This CDR3 reads CASSYSGQGGNQPQHF. The CDR3 DNA reads TGTGCCAGCAGTTACAGTGGGCAGGGGGGCAATCAGCCCCAGCATTTT.

The chain employs TRBV6-1 and TRBJ1-5; D gene uncertain. Germline CDR1 is MNHNS and CDR2 is SASEGT. This CDR3 is built from 13 residues. The V end lost 7 bases, the J end lost 3 bases, and 10 bases lay between the germline ends. CDR3 DNA sequence: TGTGCCAGCATGGGAGTAAACAATCAGCCCCAGCATTTT. Amino acid sequence: CASMGVNNQPQHF.

The chain joins TRBV14 to TRBJ2-3; no clear D gene. Germline CDR1 and CDR2: SGHDN and FVKESK. The CDR3 totals 13 residues. V was cut by 3 bases and J by 5 bases, with 9 bases left in between. DNA for the CDR3: TGTGCCAGCAGCCAGCTCACGGGAGATACGCAGTATTTT. Its protein product is CASSQLTGDTQYF.

This sequence joins TRBV6-1 and TRBJ2-1; D gene ambiguous. Deletions cut 3 bases from V and 8 bases from J, with 11 bases between. Germline assignment: CDR1 MNHNS and CDR2 SASEGT. The CDR3 extends over 13 amino acids. CDR3 region: CASSDTLADEQFF. In nucleotides, the CDR3 is TGTGCCAGCAGTGACACTCTGGCGGATGAGCAGTTCTTC.

J is TRBJ2-2 and V is TRBV7-8; 7 bases are a match to TRBD1. V lost 8 bases to trimming and J lost 0 bases; unmatched junction nucleotides: 6. The CDR3 spans 15 residues. The germline gives CDR1 SGHVS, CDR2 FQNEAQ. The CDR3 loop reads CASATDRANTGELFF. The CDR3 bases are TGTGCCAGCGCCACCGACAGGGCGAACACCGGGGAGCTGTTTTTT.

The chain combines TRBV19 with TRBJ2-2; possibly TRBD1 for D (6 bases). Germline CDR1 is LNHDA and CDR2 is SQIVND (reference sequence). The CDR3 is made up of 15 amino acids. The V end was cut by 4 bases, the J end by 5 bases, with 14 bases between. CDR3 sequence (DNA): TGTGCCAGTAGTACCCGGGACAAAAAAACCGGGGAGCTGTTTTTT. Translated: CASSTRDKKTGELFF.

The chain couples TRBV4-3 to TRBJ2-2; 8 bases are a match to TRBD1. CDR1 LGHNA and CDR2 YSLEER come from the germline V gene. The J segment lost 6 bases and the V segment lost 0 bases, leaving 6 bases of the junction unmatched. The CDR3 length is 16 residues. CDR3 sequence (DNA): TGCGCCAGCAGCCAAGATCGCAAACAGGGGGCCGGGGAGCTGTTTTTT. The encoded protein is CASSQDRKQGAGELFF.

The V gene is TRBV6-5, the J gene TRBJ2-3; the match to TRBD2 covers 11 bases. Unmatched junction bases numbered 1, after V lost 6 bases and J lost 2 bases. This CDR3 spans 14 amino acids. Germline loops: CDR1 MNHEY, CDR2 SVGAGI. CDR3 sequence: CASRGLAVTDTQYF. In DNA form, the CDR3 reads TGTGCCAGCAGGGGACTAGCGGTCACAGATACGCAGTATTTT.

V usage is TRBV4-2 and J usage is TRBJ2-7; no definite D call. The CDR3 spans 14 residues. The V end was cut by 1 base, the J end by 2 bases, with 9 bases between. Germline V CDR1 and CDR2: LGHNA, YNFKEQ. The CDR3: CASSQGAAAYEQYF. The CDR3 DNA sequence: TGTGCCAGCAGCCAAGGGGCAGCAGCCTACGAGCAGTACTTC.

The V call is TRBV7-9, the J call TRBJ1-1, with unresolved D. The germline gives CDR1 SEHNR, CDR2 FQNEAQ (reference sequence). The CDR3 totals 10 residues. The germline V and J ends were trimmed by 5 bases and 11 bases, with 9 bases remaining between them. The CDR3: CASSQVFAFF. In DNA form, the CDR3 reads TGTGCCAGCAGCCAGGTTTTTGCTTTCTTT.

The V call is TRBV15, the J call TRBJ2-7, with a tentative D call TRBD1 (6 bases). CDR3 length: 15 residues. V was cut by 4 bases and J by 2 bases, with 15 bases left in between. Germline V lookup: CDR1 LNHNV, CDR2 YYDKDF (reference sequence). The CDR3 nucleotides read TGTGCCACCAGCACGACGACAGGCGTTGCCTACGAGCAGTACTTC. Protein: CATSTTTGVAYEQYF.